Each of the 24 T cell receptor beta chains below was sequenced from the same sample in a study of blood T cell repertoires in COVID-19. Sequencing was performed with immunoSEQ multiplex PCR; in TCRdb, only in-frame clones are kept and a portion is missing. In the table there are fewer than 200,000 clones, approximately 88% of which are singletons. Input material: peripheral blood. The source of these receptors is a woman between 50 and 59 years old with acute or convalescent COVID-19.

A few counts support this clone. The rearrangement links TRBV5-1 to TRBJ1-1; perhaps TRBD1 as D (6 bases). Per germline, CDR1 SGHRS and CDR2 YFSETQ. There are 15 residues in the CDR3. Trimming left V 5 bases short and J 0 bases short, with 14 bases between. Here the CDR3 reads CASSFDGGMNTEAFF. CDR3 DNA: TGCGCCAGCAGTTTTGATGGGGGCATGAACACTGAAGCTTTCTTT.

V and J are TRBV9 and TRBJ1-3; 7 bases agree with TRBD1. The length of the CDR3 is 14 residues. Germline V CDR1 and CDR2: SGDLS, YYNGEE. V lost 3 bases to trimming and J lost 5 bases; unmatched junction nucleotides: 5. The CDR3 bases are TGTGCCAGCAGCGCCTGGGGACAGCGAAACACCATATATTTT. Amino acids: CASSAWGQRNTIYF.

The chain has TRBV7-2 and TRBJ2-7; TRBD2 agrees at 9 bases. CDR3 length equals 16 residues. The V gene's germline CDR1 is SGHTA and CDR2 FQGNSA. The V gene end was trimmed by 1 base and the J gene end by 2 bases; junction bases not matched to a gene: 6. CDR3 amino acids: CASSLGAGGLTYEQYF. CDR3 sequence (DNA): TGTGCCAGCAGCTTAGGAGCGGGAGGCCTAACCTACGAGCAGTACTTC. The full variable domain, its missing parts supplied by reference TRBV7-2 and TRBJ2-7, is GAGVSQSPSNKVTEKGKDVELRCDPISGHTALYWYRQSLGQGLEFLIYFQGNSAPDKSGLPSDRFSAERTGGSVSTLTIQRTQQEDSAVYLCASSLGAGGLTYEQYFGPGTRLTVT.

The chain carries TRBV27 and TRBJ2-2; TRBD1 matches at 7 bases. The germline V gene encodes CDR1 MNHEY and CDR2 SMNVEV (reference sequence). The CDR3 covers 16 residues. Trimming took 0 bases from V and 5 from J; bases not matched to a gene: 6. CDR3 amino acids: CASSLSGTVVTGELFF. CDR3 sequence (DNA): TGTGCCAGCAGTTTATCGGGGACAGTAGTTACCGGGGAGCTGTTTTTT.

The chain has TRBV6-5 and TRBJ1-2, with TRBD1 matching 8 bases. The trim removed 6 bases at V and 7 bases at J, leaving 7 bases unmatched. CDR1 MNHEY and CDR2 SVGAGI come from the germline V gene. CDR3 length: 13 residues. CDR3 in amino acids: CASSIRGQGGYTF. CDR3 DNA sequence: TGTGCCAGCAGCATCAGGGGGCAGGGTGGCTACACCTTC.

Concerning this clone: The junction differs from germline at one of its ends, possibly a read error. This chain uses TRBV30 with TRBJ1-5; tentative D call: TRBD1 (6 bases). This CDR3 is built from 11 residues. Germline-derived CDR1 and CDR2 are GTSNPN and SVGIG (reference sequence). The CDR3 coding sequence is TGTGCCTGGAGCCTTGGGACACCTATTCAGTTT. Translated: CAWSLGTPIQF. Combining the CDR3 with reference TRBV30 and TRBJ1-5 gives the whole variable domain SQTIHQWPATLVQPVGSPLSLECTVEGTSNPNLYWYRQAAGRGLQLLFYSVGIGQISSEVPQNLSASRPQDRQFILSSKKLLLSDSGFYLCAWSLGTPIQFGDGTRLSIL.

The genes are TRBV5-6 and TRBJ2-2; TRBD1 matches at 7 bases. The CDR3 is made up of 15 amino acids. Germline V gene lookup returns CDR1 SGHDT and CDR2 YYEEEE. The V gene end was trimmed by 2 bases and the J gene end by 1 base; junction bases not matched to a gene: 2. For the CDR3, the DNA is TGTGCCAGCAGCTTCGGGGACAGGAACACCGGGGAGCTGTTTTTT. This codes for CASSFGDRNTGELFF.

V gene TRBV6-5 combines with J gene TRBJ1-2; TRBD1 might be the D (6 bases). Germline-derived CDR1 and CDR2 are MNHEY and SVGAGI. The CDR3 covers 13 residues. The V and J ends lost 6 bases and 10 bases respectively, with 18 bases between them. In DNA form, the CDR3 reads TGTGCCAGCAGCCTGCGGGCAGGGGACTACTACACCTTC. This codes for CASSLRAGDYYTF.

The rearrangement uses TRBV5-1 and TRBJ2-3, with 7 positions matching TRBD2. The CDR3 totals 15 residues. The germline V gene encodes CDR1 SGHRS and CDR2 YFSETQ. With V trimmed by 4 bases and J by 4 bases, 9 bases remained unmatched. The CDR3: CASSLLTSSADTQYF. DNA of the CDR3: TGCGCCAGCAGCCTGTTGACTAGCTCCGCAGATACGCAGTATTTT.

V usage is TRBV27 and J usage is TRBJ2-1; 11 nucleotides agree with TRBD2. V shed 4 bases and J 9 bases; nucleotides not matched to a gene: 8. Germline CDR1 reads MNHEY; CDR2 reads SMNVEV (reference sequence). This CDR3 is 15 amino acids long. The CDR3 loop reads CASSSSSGRGSEQFF. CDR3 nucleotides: TGTGCCAGCAGTTCTAGTAGCGGGAGGGGTAGTGAGCAGTTCTTC.

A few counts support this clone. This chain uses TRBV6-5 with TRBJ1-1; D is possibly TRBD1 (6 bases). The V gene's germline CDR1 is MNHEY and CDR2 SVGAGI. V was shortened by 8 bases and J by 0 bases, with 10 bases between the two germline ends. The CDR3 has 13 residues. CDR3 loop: CASGNRVNTEAFF. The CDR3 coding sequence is TGTGCCAGCGGTAACAGGGTGAACACTGAAGCTTTCTTT.

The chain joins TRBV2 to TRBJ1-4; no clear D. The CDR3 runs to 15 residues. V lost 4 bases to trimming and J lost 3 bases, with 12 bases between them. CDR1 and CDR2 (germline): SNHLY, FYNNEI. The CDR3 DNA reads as TGTGCCAGCAGTGTGCTGAGGTTGGCTAATGAAAAACTGTTTTTT. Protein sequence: CASSVLRLANEKLFF.

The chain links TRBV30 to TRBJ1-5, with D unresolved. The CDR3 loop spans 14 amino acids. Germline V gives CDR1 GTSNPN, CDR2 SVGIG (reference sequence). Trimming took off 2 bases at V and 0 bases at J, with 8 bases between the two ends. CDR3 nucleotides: TGTGCCTGGAGTACAGAGTATAGCAATCAGCCCCAGCATTTT. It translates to CAWSTEYSNQPQHF.

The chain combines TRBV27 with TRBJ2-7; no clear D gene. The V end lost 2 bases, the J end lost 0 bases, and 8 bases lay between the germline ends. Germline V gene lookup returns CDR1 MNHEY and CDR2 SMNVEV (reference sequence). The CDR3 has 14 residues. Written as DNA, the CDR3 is TGTGCCAGCAGTTTACGGTATTCCTCCTACGAGCAGTACTTC. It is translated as CASSLRYSSYEQYF.

The CDR3 sequence is CASSVSTGNLATNEKLFF. The CDR3, as DNA: TGTGCCAGCAGCGTGAGCACAGGGAATCTTGCAACTAATGAAAAACTGTTTTTT. V and J are TRBV9 and TRBJ1-4; a weak D match, TRBD1 (6 bases). The CDR3 has 18 residues. Trimming removed 2 bases at V and 0 bases at J, with 17 bases between. Germline V gene sequence: CDR1 SGDLS, CDR2 YYNGEE. Full variable domain (remainder filled in from reference TRBV9 and TRBJ1-4): DSGVTQTPKHLITATGQRVTLRCSPRSGDLSVYWYQQSLDQGLQFLIQYYNGEERAKGNILERFSAQQFPDLHSELNLSSLELGDSALYFCASSVSTGNLATNEKLFFGSGTQLSVL.

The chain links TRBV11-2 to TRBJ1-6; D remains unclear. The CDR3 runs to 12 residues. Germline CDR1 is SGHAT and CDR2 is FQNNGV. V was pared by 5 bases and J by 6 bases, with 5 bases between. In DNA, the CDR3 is TGTGCCAGCAGCGCGATTAATTCACCCCTCCACTTT. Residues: CASSAINSPLHF.

DNA for the CDR3: TGTGCCAGCAGCCAAGATGCAGGGGCTGGAAACACCATATATTTT. This encodes CASSQDAGAGNTIYF. The chain couples TRBV4-2 to TRBJ1-3, with D maybe TRBD1 (6 bases). V was clipped by 0 bases and J by 2 bases, with 8 bases between them. This CDR3 is 15 amino acids long. CDR1 and CDR2 from the germline V gene are LGHNA and YNFKEQ.

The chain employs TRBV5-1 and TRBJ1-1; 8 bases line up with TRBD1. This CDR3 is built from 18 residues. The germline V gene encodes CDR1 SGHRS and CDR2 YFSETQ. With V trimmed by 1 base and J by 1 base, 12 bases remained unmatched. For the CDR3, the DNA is TGCGCCAGCAGCTTGAAAACGGCAGGGGGCGCGGGGAACACTGAAGCTTTCTTT. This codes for CASSLKTAGGAGNTEAFF.

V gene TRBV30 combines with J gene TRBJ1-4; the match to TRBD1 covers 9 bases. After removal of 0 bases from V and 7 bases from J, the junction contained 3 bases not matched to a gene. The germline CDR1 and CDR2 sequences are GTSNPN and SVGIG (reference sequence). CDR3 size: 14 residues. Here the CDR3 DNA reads TGTGCCTGGAGTGTCGGGACAGGGCTTGAAAAACTGTTTTTT. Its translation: CAWSVGTGLEKLFF.

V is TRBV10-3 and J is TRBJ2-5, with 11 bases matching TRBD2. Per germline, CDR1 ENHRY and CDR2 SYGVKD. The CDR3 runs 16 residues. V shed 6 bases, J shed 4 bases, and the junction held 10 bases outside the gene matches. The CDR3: CAISGIAGGPGETQYF. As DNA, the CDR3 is TGTGCCATCAGCGGGATAGCGGGAGGGCCTGGAGAGACCCAGTACTTC.

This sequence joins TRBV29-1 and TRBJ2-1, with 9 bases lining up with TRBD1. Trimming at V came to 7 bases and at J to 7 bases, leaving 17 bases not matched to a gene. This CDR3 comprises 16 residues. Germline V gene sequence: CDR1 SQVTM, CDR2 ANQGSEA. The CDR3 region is CSARSGGGQGINEQFF. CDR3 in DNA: TGCAGCGCCAGAAGCGGAGGCGGACAGGGGATTAATGAGCAGTTCTTC.

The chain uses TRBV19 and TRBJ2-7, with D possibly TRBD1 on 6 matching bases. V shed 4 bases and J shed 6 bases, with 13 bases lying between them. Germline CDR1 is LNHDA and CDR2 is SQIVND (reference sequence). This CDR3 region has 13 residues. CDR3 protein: CASSTKQGLEQYF. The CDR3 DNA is TGTGCCAGTAGTACTAAACAGGGCCTCGAGCAGTACTTC.

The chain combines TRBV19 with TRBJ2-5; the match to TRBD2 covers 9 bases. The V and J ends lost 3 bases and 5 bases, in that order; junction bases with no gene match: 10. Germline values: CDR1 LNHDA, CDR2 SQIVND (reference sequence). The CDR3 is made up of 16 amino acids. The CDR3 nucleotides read TGTGCCAGTAGTATCCGTGTTGGCGGGGGGGTGGAGACCCAGTACTTC. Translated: CASSIRVGGGVETQYF.

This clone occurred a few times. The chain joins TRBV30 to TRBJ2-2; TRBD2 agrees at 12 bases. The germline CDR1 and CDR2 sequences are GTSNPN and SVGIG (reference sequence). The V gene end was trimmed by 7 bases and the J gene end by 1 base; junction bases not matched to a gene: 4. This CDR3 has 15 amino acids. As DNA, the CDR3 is TGTGCCTACGGGACTAGCGGGTTGAACACCGGGGAGCTGTTTTTT. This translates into CAYGTSGLNTGELFF.